These 14 T cell receptor beta chains were sequenced from one sample in a study of Ad26.COV2.S vaccination and SARS-CoV-2 variants listed by TCRdb under 2021. Libraries were prepared through the immunoSEQ multiplex PCR assay. TCRdb's version of the immuneACCESS table is confined to in-frame rearrangements and falls short of the full clone set. An unresolved V gene accounts for under half of the shortfall where checked; the remainder is of unknown origin. This sample comprises some 640,000 clones, roughly 90% of them detected only once. Over 1.3% of the sample is in the top ten clones. What this sample's treatment or condition label stands for: around 19 received Ad26.COV2.S at low or high dose, single or two shots; about 5 received placebo; per-sample allocation not given. For vaccine and placebo recipients, the sequenced repertoires came from samples collected on day 63 after the first injection.

Sequencing was performed on peripheral blood, taken in a trial of Ad26.COV2.S vaccine versus placebo. The receptors here all came from a person between 18 and 59 years old who received the Ad26.COV2.S COVID-19 vaccine or a placebo.

The chain recombines TRBV29-1 with TRBJ2-3; no reliable D call. The CDR3 covers 11 residues. Germline lookup yields CDR1 SQVTM and CDR2 ANQGSEA. With 4 bases removed from V and 6 bases from J, the gap between germline ends came to 8 bases. CDR3 DNA: TGCAGCGTTGCCCACGGCGATACGCAGTATTTT. Amino acid sequence: CSVAHGDTQYF.

CDR3 sequence reads: CASSLLTGEAFF. The CDR3 DNA follows: TGTGCCAGCAGCCTACTGACAGGCGAAGCTTTCTTT. V usage is TRBV5-6 and J usage is TRBJ1-1; tentative D call: TRBD1 (6 bases). Trimming removed 4 bases at V and 8 bases at J, with 12 bases between. Germline V CDR1 and CDR2: SGHDT, YYEEEE. The CDR3 is made up of 12 amino acids.

This clone occurred once. The genes are TRBV5-1 and TRBJ2-1; D gene uncertain. Germline assignment: CDR1 SGHRS and CDR2 YFSETQ. Trimming pared 0 bases from V and 9 bases from J, leaving 7 bases between. This CDR3 is 12 amino acids long. The CDR3 sequence: CASSLDVSEQFF. DNA of the CDR3: TGCGCCAGCAGCTTGGATGTGAGTGAGCAGTTCTTC. Together with reference TRBV5-1 and TRBJ2-1, the CDR3 gives the full variable domain: KAGVTQTPRYLIKTRGQQVTLSCSPISGHRSVSWYQQTPGQGLQFLFEYFSETQRNKGNFPGRFSGRQFSNSRSEMNVSTLELGDSALYLCASSLDVSEQFFGPGTRLTVL.

The chain joins TRBV11-3 to TRBJ2-3; TRBD2 matches 8 bases. With 5 bases clipped from V and 3 bases from J, the junction kept 10 bases outside the gene matches. This CDR3 has 16 residues. Per the germline V gene, CDR1 is SGHNT and CDR2 is YENEEA. CDR3 sequence reads: CASSAQGGGLTDTQYF. The CDR3 DNA reads TGTGCCAGCAGCGCCCAGGGCGGGGGGTTGACAGATACGCAGTATTTT.

J is TRBJ1-3 and V is TRBV9, with 8 bases aligning to TRBD1. Germline trimming cut 2 bases from V and 4 bases from J; bases unmatched to any gene: 8. The CDR3 extends over 16 amino acids. Germline loops: CDR1 SGDLS, CDR2 YYNGEE. CDR3 in amino acids: CASSVNQGAKGNTIYF. The CDR3 DNA sequence: TGTGCCAGCAGCGTTAATCAGGGGGCAAAAGGAAACACCATATATTTT.

The chain uses TRBV24-1 and TRBJ2-3; D is perhaps TRBD1 (5 bases). The CDR3 sequence is 12 residues long. Between the trimmed V and J ends, which lost 6 bases and 4 bases, there was a span of 7 bases. From germline, CDR1 is KGHDR and CDR2 SFDVKD. CDR3 loop: CATSQGPDTQYF. In DNA, the CDR3 is TGTGCCACCAGTCAGGGTCCAGATACGCAGTATTTT.

This chain joins TRBV7-8 and TRBJ1-2; D is uncertain. Germline loops: CDR1 SGHVS, CDR2 FQNEAQ. CDR3 length: 12 amino acids. Trimming removed 5 bases from V and 5 bases from J, with 9 bases in between. CDR3 sequence: CASSPDLYGYTF. CDR3 DNA sequence: TGTGCCAGCAGCCCAGACCTTTATGGCTACACCTTC.

The chain links TRBV7-2 to TRBJ2-1; D uncertain. The length of the CDR3 is 16 residues. Germline CDR1 SGHTA, CDR2 FQGNSA. Trimming left V 1 base short and J 9 bases short, with 19 bases between. CDR3 bases: TGTGCCAGCAGCTTAGTACCCCCGAATCCTTGGGGTGAGCAGTTCTTC. Its protein product is CASSLVPPNPWGEQFF.

The chain links TRBV7-8 to TRBJ1-5; 7 bases are a match to TRBD1. Germline values: CDR1 SGHVS, CDR2 FQNEAQ. The V gene end was trimmed by 2 bases and the J gene end by 4 bases; junction bases not matched to a gene: 8. The CDR3 is 16 residues long. The CDR3 is CASSLRAGQLNQPQHF. DNA of the CDR3: TGTGCCAGCAGCTTAAGGGCGGGACAGTTAAATCAGCCCCAGCATTTT.

A word on this clone: Compared with germline, one end of the junction differs, possibly owing to a read error. The chain links TRBV27 to TRBJ2-3; the D call may be TRBD1 or TRBD2 (5 bases each). Germline V gene sequence: CDR1 MNHEY, CDR2 SMNVEV (reference sequence). The CDR3 length is 12 residues. CDR3 protein: CASSLQGDSQYF. The CDR3 DNA sequence: TGTGCCAGCAGTTTACAGGGAGATTCGCAGTATTTT.

The chain combines TRBV7-2 with TRBJ1-1; D not resolved. Trimming removed 6 bases at V and 0 bases at J, with 11 bases between. The V gene's germline CDR1 is SGHTA and CDR2 FQGNSA. The CDR3 loop spans 14 amino acids. This CDR3 reads CASRPVRLNTEAFF. CDR3 DNA: TGTGCCAGCAGGCCGGTCAGACTGAACACTGAAGCTTTCTTT.

The CDR3 reads CSVRGADTQYF. CDR3 DNA sequence: TGCAGCGTTCGAGGGGCAGATACGCAGTATTTT. The genes are TRBV29-1 and TRBJ2-3, with D perhaps assigned TRBD1 or TRBD2 (5 bases each). Trimming took 5 bases from V and 4 from J, leaving 7 bases between them. The CDR3 spans 11 residues. The germline V gene encodes CDR1 SQVTM and CDR2 ANQGSEA.

Here the CDR3 reads CASSPLPGTEYEQYF. The DNA for the CDR3 is TGCGCCAGCAGCCCCTTACCCGGGACAGAATACGAGCAGTACTTC. The chain uses TRBV5-1 and TRBJ2-7; 7 bases agree with TRBD1. CDR1 and CDR2 (germline): SGHRS, YFSETQ. The trim removed 4 bases at V and 4 bases at J, leaving 11 bases unmatched. This CDR3 comprises 15 residues.

The genes are TRBV2 and TRBJ2-5; 8 bases align to TRBD2. V lost 9 bases, J lost 7 bases, and 13 bases stayed unmatched. The CDR3 is 14 amino acids. Per germline, CDR1 SNHLY and CDR2 FYNNEI. The CDR3 region has the DNA TGTGCCAGGGAGCAACTAGCGGTCTTGGGGACCCAGTACTTC. Protein sequence: CAREQLAVLGTQYF.